This T cell receptor beta chain came from a study of cytotoxic CD8 clonotypes in ibrutinib-treated CLL. The overall study: Researchers reported approximately twelve relapsed/refractory and roughly 15 treatment-naive patients, 17 of them IGHV unmutated.

V lost 0 bases, J lost 5 bases, and 6 bases lay in between. The CDR3 loop spans 14 amino acids. Germline CDR1 and CDR2: SGDLS and YYNGEE. Targeted sequencing depth ranged from 1 in 200,000 to 1 in 1 million T cells. The assay was immunoSEQ multiplex PCR, and TCRdb's table has in-frame clones only and misses some. The top ten hold around 27% of the sample, which has more than 6,000 clones, 60% to 80% seen once. Around 2.1 micrograms of genomic DNA from cryopreserved PBMCs went into TCR beta libraries. Notes on this clone: Its antigen is not known.

Whole-study findings and limits: Sustained-remission and progressing patients diverged in sampling times.

This clonotype was sampled from a human donor with chronic lymphocytic leukemia. This chain joins TRBV9 and TRBJ1-6; D possibly corresponds to TRBD1 (6 bases). Specimen: PBMCs, collected before ibrutinib treatment. CDR3 in DNA: TGTGCCAGCAGCGTAGGGACAGATAATTCACCCCTCCACTTT. Protein: CASSVGTDNSPLHF.